This T cell receptor beta chain stems from a study of cytomegalovirus exposure and HLA in healthy donors. Details on this clone: The antigen remains undetermined.

Amplification used 60 Vbeta primers and 13 Jbeta primers. Profiling relied on immunoSEQ multiplex PCR, and the TCRdb table lists in-frame clones only, not all of them. In the table there are around 120,000 clones, over 75% of which are singletons. Germline CDR1 SQVTM, CDR2 ANQGSEA. V shed 5 bases and J 5 bases; nucleotides not matched to a gene: 5. This CDR3 region has 14 residues. This donor's CMV serostatus went unrecorded. Study outcomes and limitations: According to an earlier analysis, most TCR beta V segments yielded productive rearrangements about 87% or about 30% of the time. A later analysis found common viral pathogens apparently linked to several of the most significant clusters.

This clonotype originated in a human donor in good health. The sequenced material came from PBMCs. This rearrangement joins TRBV29-1 to TRBJ1-6, with 8 bases aligning to TRBD1. CDR3 nucleotides: TGCAGCGTTAAGGACAGGGCGAATAATTCACCCCTCCACTTT. It codes for CSVKDRANNSPLHF.